This record looks at one T cell receptor (beta chain) sequence and its context. No antigen is known for it. Clones were sequenced by immunoSEQ multiplex PCR, and TCRdb holds only the in-frame ones, with some missing. The sample contains 55,000 to 80,000 clones, 84% of which appear only once. The sample belongs to a study of T cell responses to AZD1222 COVID-19 vaccine. Points from the study as a whole: Increased Spike-specific TCR breadth and depth were observed after two AZD1222 doses. Dominant CD4 TCR responses targeted spike regions 160-218 and 743-854. Clonal diversity was possibly underestimated, and white British individuals and females predominated among donors.

The specimen comprised peripheral blood, sampled on day 0 of AZD1222 vaccination. This clonotype was obtained from an adult in good health.

The DNA of the CDR3 is TGCGCCAGCAGCTTGGATAGGGCAGTTGAAGCTTTCTTT. As protein: CASSLDRAVEAFF. This chain uses TRBV5-1 with TRBJ1-1; unclear D gene. V lost 0 bases and J lost 7, with 10 bases in between. The CDR3 is 13 amino acids. In germline, CDR1 is SGHRS, CDR2 YFSETQ.